The 29 T cell receptor beta chains given below trace back to one sample, sequenced in a study of type 1 and type 2 diabetes patients. PCR was run on genomic DNA. A primer set of 30 forward and 13 reverse primers amplified the CDR3. TCRdb passed the multiplex PCR reads through MiXCR, listing each CDR3 protein once. The sample records about 250,000 distinct CDR3 sequences, roughly 44% being singletons. Sequencing used peripheral blood mononuclear cells (PBMCs). Receptor source: a man aged 18 to 29 with type 2 diabetes.

Many counts were recorded for this clonotype. The chain carries TRBV11-2 and TRBJ1-1; a possible D gene is TRBD1 (5 bases). The germline CDR1 and CDR2 sequences are SGHAT and FQNNGV. This CDR3 contains 16 residues. The germline V and J ends were trimmed by 5 bases and 0 bases, with 16 bases remaining between them. Written as DNA, the CDR3 is TGTGCCAGCAGCCGCCTGAGAGGGACCATGAACACTGAAGCTTTCTTT. It specifies CASSRLRGTMNTEAFF.

V gene TRBV25-1 combines with J gene TRBJ2-7; 9 bases agree with TRBD1. The CDR3 has 14 residues. The V segment lost 6 bases and the J segment 2 bases; nucleotides outside the gene matches: 5. From germline, CDR1 is MGHDK and CDR2 SYGVNS. Written as DNA, the CDR3 is TGTGCCAGCAGCGTAGGACAGGGGACCTACGAGCAGTACTTC. This codes for CASSVGQGTYEQYF.

This clonotype appeared a few times. The J gene is TRBJ1-2, the V gene TRBV30; no definite D call. V was cut by 4 bases and J by 5 bases, with 14 bases left in between. The CDR3 consists of 13 residues. CDR1 and CDR2 (germline): GTSNPN, SVGIG (reference sequence). The DNA of the CDR3 is TGTGCCTGGAAGGGTCCAGGCCCTTATGGCTACACCTTC. Translating gives CAWKGPGPYGYTF.

This clonotype was seen once. The gene calls are TRBV18 and TRBJ2-7, with D uncertain. The CDR3 has 16 residues. The V end lost 2 bases, the J end lost 0 bases, and 14 bases lay between the germline ends. Germline V lookup: CDR1 KGHSH, CDR2 LQKENI. The CDR3 sequence is CASSPSYDGISYEQYF. The CDR3 DNA reads TGTGCCAGCTCACCAAGTTACGACGGTATCTCCTACGAGCAGTACTTC.

This chain links TRBV9 with TRBJ2-7; D might be TRBD1 or TRBD2, each matching 5 bases. This CDR3 has 16 amino acids. In germline, CDR1 is SGDLS, CDR2 YYNGEE. The V and J ends lost 4 bases and 6 bases respectively, with 23 bases between them. CDR3 in DNA: TGTGCCAGCAGCTTATACGGGGCCTCGCGTCGGTCCGAGCAGTACTTC. It is translated as CASSLYGASRRSEQYF.

This clonotype has more than one count but fewer than ten. The chain links TRBV19 to TRBJ2-3; TRBD2 aligns across 10 bases. The CDR3 runs to 14 residues. CDR1 is LNHDA and CDR2 is SQIVND in the germline V gene (reference sequence). The trim removed 9 bases at V and 5 bases at J, leaving 8 bases unmatched. The DNA for the CDR3 is TGTGCCAGCGGACTAGCGGCAGTTGGAGATACGCAGTATTTT. As protein: CASGLAAVGDTQYF.

In the case of this clonotype: At one of its ends the junction is not consistent with the germline gene, which may arise from a read error. The chain couples TRBV20-1 to TRBJ2-2; D is possibly TRBD2 (6 bases). Germline CDR1 is DFQATT and CDR2 is SNEGSKA (reference sequence). This CDR3 has 15 amino acids. CDR3 residues: CSARTGVVNTGELFF. CDR3 nucleotides: TGCAGCGCTAGGACGGGGGTAGTGAACACCGGGGAGCTGTTTTTT.

The chain has TRBV27 and TRBJ2-7; TRBD2 matches at 11 bases. CDR1 is MNHEY and CDR2 is SMNVEV in the germline V gene (reference sequence). V lost 9 bases, J lost 5 bases, and 12 bases stayed unmatched. The CDR3 sequence is 15 residues long. Here the CDR3 reads CARRGASGRSDEQYF. CDR3 coding DNA: TGTGCCAGGCGCGGGGCTAGCGGGAGGTCGGACGAGCAGTACTTC.

This sequence joins TRBV2 and TRBJ1-1; D gene uncertain. CDR3 length: 15 residues. Trimming removed 4 bases at V and 4 bases at J, with 16 bases between. Germline CDR1 and CDR2: SNHLY and FYNNEI. The CDR3 DNA reads TGTGCCAGCAGTGCTGAGGCGGCCTTCGGCACTGAAGCTTTCTTT. It translates to CASSAEAAFGTEAFF.

This rearrangement joins TRBV27 to TRBJ2-1, with D uncertain. The CDR3 has 15 amino acids. Trimming took 1 base from V and 2 from J, leaving 9 bases between them. Germline V gives CDR1 MNHEY, CDR2 SMNVEV (reference sequence). The CDR3 DNA reads as TGTGCCAGCAGTTTATTGGCAGTTACCTACAATGAGCAGTTCTTC. Translation gives CASSLLAVTYNEQFF.

This chain's CDR3 is CASSVGASSYEQYF. The CDR3 bases are TGTGCCAGCAGCGTAGGGGCCAGCTCCTACGAGCAGTACTTC. This sequence joins TRBV28 and TRBJ2-7; D possibly corresponds to TRBD1 (5 bases). CDR1 and CDR2 (germline): MDHEN, SYDVKM. The CDR3 totals 14 residues. Trimming took 6 bases from V and 0 from J, leaving 12 bases between them.

Only a few counts were recorded for this clonotype. The genes are TRBV19 and TRBJ1-6; D is unresolved. The V and J ends lost 2 bases and 7 bases respectively, with 12 bases between them. CDR1 is LNHDA, CDR2 SQIVND, per germline (reference sequence). The CDR3 is 15 residues long. CDR3 nucleotides: TGTGCCAGTAGTATAACATTCACCCCCAATTCACCCCTCCACTTT. Translated, it gives CASSITFTPNSPLHF.

This sequence joins TRBV4-3 and TRBJ1-1; TRBD1 aligns across 9 bases. The CDR3 has 18 residues. CDR1 is LGHNA, CDR2 YSLEER, per germline. V lost 0 bases and J lost 2; bases outside the gene matches: 10. CDR3 region: CASSQDRQGVTANTEAFF. The CDR3 coding sequence is TGCGCCAGCAGCCAAGACAGACAGGGGGTTACCGCTAACACTGAAGCTTTCTTT.

The chain has TRBV28 and TRBJ2-7, with 7 bases lining up with TRBD1. V lost 5 bases and J lost 8; bases outside the gene matches: 9. CDR3 length equals 13 residues. CDR1 and CDR2 (germline): MDHEN, SYDVKM. CDR3 sequence reads: CASSLTGTEKQYF. CDR3 DNA sequence: TGTGCCAGCAGTCTGACCGGGACAGAAAAGCAGTACTTC.

The genes are TRBV27 and TRBJ1-4, with D unresolved. CDR3 length: 13 residues. V shed 10 bases and J shed 11 bases, with 20 bases lying between them. CDR1 and CDR2 (germline): MNHEY, SMNVEV (reference sequence). This chain's CDR3 is CATTSNPGSKLFF. In nucleotides, the CDR3 is TGTGCCACCACGTCTAATCCGGGGTCGAAACTGTTTTTT.

The V call is TRBV28, the J call TRBJ2-1; TRBD2 aligns across 8 bases. V lost 7 bases and J lost 10; bases outside the gene matches: 12. The CDR3 length is 14 residues. CDR1 and CDR2 (germline): MDHEN, SYDVKM. The CDR3 here is CASTPGGDWREQFF. CDR3 DNA: TGTGCCAGCACACCGGGAGGGGACTGGAGGGAGCAGTTCTTC.

The chain couples TRBV9 to TRBJ1-2, with D hard to call. There are 14 residues in the CDR3. The germline V gene encodes CDR1 SGDLS and CDR2 YYNGEE. The ends were cut back, 4 bases at V and 2 bases at J, with 12 bases in the middle. This chain's CDR3 is CASSSGRGNYGYTF. The CDR3 DNA reads as TGTGCCAGCAGCTCTGGGCGGGGAAACTATGGCTACACCTTC.

The chain links TRBV5-1 to TRBJ1-6, with D hard to call. There are 16 residues in the CDR3. The V end was cut by 3 bases, the J end by 6 bases, with 16 bases between. Germline-derived CDR1 and CDR2 are SGHRS and YFSETQ. The CDR3 region has the DNA TGCGCCAGCAGCTCGGAAGGGTCATGGGGTAATTCACCCCTCCACTTT. Protein product: CASSSEGSWGNSPLHF.

Remarks on this clonotype: A junction boundary mismatches the germline segment, possibly from a read error. This sequence joins TRBV7-2 and TRBJ2-3; no clear D. Germline CDR1 and CDR2: SGHTA and FQGNSA. The CDR3 extends over 13 amino acids. CDR3: CASSLGWAGPKDF. The CDR3 DNA follows: TGTGCCAGCAGCTTAGGATGGGCCGGGCCGAAGGATTTT.

The chain is built from TRBV2 and TRBJ1-6; TRBD1 aligns across 8 bases. Germline CDR1 reads SNHLY; CDR2 reads FYNNEI. This CDR3 contains 14 residues. With V trimmed by 8 bases and J by 9 bases, 9 bases remained unmatched. In DNA, the CDR3 is TGTGCCAGCCACAGGGGACAGGTTTCTTCACCCCTCCACTTT. It translates to CASHRGQVSSPLHF.

The table lists this clonotype with a few counts. The genes are TRBV20-1 and TRBJ1-2, with D hard to call. The CDR3 loop spans 12 amino acids. The germline V gene encodes CDR1 DFQATT and CDR2 SNEGSKA (reference sequence). Deletions cut 6 bases from V and 1 base from J, with 9 bases between. The CDR3 sequence is CSARTDNYGYTF. CDR3 bases: TGCAGTGCCAGGACGGATAACTATGGCTACACCTTC.

This clonotype came up a few times. The gene calls are TRBV5-1 and TRBJ2-6; D is possibly TRBD1 (6 bases). Between the trimmed V and J ends, which lost 4 bases and 8 bases, there was a span of 22 bases. Germline V lookup: CDR1 SGHRS, CDR2 YFSETQ. This CDR3 comprises 17 residues. CDR3 bases: TGCGCCAGCAGCCCCGGGACATCTACTCCCCTACCCAACGTCCTGACTTTC. It yields the protein CASSPGTSTPLPNVLTF.

Many counts were recorded for this clonotype. V and J are TRBV7-6 and TRBJ2-5; 7 bases are shared with TRBD2. V trimming: 1 base; J trimming: 6 bases; junction bases outside the gene matches: 8. Germline V gene sequence: CDR1 SGHVS, CDR2 FNYEAQ. The length of the CDR3 is 15 residues. The CDR3 sequence is CASSLGEGSGKTQYF. DNA for the CDR3: TGTGCCAGCAGCTTAGGGGAGGGGTCAGGAAAGACCCAGTACTTC. Variable domain in full (rest from reference TRBV7-6 and TRBJ2-5): GAGVSQSPRYKVTKRGQDVALRCDPISGHVSLYWYRQALGQGPEFLTYFNYEAQQDKSGLPNDRFSAERPEGSISTLTIQRTEQRDSAMYRCASSLGEGSGKTQYFGPGTRLLVL.

A single count supports this clonotype. The chain has TRBV9 and TRBJ2-1; 9 nucleotides match TRBD2. The trim removed 4 bases at V and 0 bases at J, leaving 8 bases unmatched. CDR3 length: 17 amino acids. CDR1 is SGDLS, CDR2 YYNGEE, per germline. CDR3: CASSPRLAENSYNEQFF. The DNA for the CDR3 is TGTGCCAGCAGCCCTCGACTAGCGGAAAACTCCTACAATGAGCAGTTCTTC.

The table lists this clonotype with a few counts. This chain links TRBV4-2 with TRBJ2-5, with 11 bases matching TRBD2. The CDR3 contains 17 residues. After removal of 0 bases from V and 4 bases from J, the junction contained 7 bases not matched to a gene. Germline CDR1 LGHNA, CDR2 YNFKEQ. CDR3 loop: CASSQEGVAGGPETQYF. The CDR3 DNA reads TGTGCCAGCAGCCAAGAGGGGGTAGCGGGAGGGCCAGAGACCCAGTACTTC.

V gene TRBV19 combines with J gene TRBJ1-5, with 7 bases matching TRBD1. This CDR3 contains 17 residues. The V and J ends lost 1 base and 0 bases, in that order; junction bases with no gene match: 6. Per the germline V gene, CDR1 is LNHDA and CDR2 is SQIVND (reference sequence). CDR3: CASSIGGGRHSNQPQHF. As DNA, the CDR3 is TGTGCCAGTAGTATAGGAGGGGGCAGACATAGCAATCAGCCCCAGCATTTT.

The CDR3 region is CASRDVWTAYGYTF. The CDR3 region has the DNA TGTGCCAGTAGGGATGTCTGGACAGCCTATGGCTACACCTTC. The chain uses TRBV19 and TRBJ1-2; TRBD1 is a possible D gene (6 bases). The ends were cut back, 6 bases at V and 4 bases at J, with 15 bases in the middle. The CDR3 is 14 amino acids. Germline lookup yields CDR1 LNHDA and CDR2 SQIVND (reference sequence).

The chain recombines TRBV20-1 with TRBJ2-1, with 7 bases aligning to TRBD2. With 6 bases clipped from V and 1 base from J, the junction kept 12 bases outside the gene matches. The CDR3 has 16 residues. Germline lookup yields CDR1 DFQATT and CDR2 SNEGSKA (reference sequence). The CDR3 bases are TGCAGTGCCCGTAGCTTGTCGGGGGGATCCTACAATGAGCAGTTCTTC. It specifies CSARSLSGGSYNEQFF.

This chain's CDR3 is CASSPSPAGQGYTF. CDR3 DNA: TGTGCCAGCAGCCCAAGCCCGGCAGGGCAAGGCTACACCTTC. This chain uses TRBV7-8 with TRBJ1-2; TRBD1 might be the D (5 bases). Per the germline V gene, CDR1 is SGHVS and CDR2 is FQNEAQ. The V gene lost 5 bases and the J gene lost 8 bases, with 18 bases spanning the gap. This CDR3 comprises 14 residues.